This is a list of T cell receptor beta chains from one sample in a study of CD8 T cells in ankylosing spondylitis. TCRdb called the 5' RACE reads again in MiXCR, with one record for every CDR3 protein. The repertoire holds hundreds of thousands of distinct CDR3 sequences, with about 15% as singletons. Sequencing input: blood, either unsorted or a sorted T cell fraction (not recorded which). The receptors shown here come from a male donor with ankylosing spondylitis. Both conserved end residues are part of each CDR3. A D gene is named only where the DNA matches it firmly. Clone size is shown for a subset of rows, as once, few, many or a class of expanded clone.

TRBJ1-1	many	TRBV5-1	.	TGCGCCAGCAGCTTGGACGGGGTGAACACTGAAGCTTTCTTT	CASSLDGVNTEAFF
TRBJ2-5	.	TRBV20-1	TRBD2	TGCAGTGCTCACGGGACTAGCGGGGATCTGGAGACCCAGTACTTC	CSAHGTSGDLETQYF
TRBJ1-4	few	TRBV21-1	.	TGTGCCAGCAGCAATACGCCAACTAATGAAAAACTGTTTTTT	CASSNTPTNEKLFF
TRBJ2-1	many	TRBV20-1	TRBD2	TGCAGTGCAGAGGGGACTACCACTTACAATGAGCAGTTCTTC	CSAEGTTTYNEQFF
TRBJ1-2	.	TRBV5-1	.	TGCGCCAGCAGCTTGGGGACCCCGAGGTCTAACTATGGCTACACCTTC	CASSLGTPRSNYGYTF
TRBJ2-2	few	TRBV28	.	TGTGCCAGCACGGGAGCTGGGGTGTCTGCCGGGGAGCTGTTTTTT	CASTGAGVSAGELFF
TRBJ1-6	many	TRBV12-3/TRBV12-4	.	TGTGCCAGCAGTTTAGGAGATAATTCACCCCTCCACTTT	CASSLGDNSPLHF
TRBJ2-7	.	TRBV7-2	.	TGTGCCAGCAGCGCCCCCCGGGGGCGCTTCTACGAGCAGTACTTC	CASSAPRGRFYEQYF
TRBJ2-1	many	TRBV29-1	TRBD2	TGCAGCGTTAGGTTATCGGGAGGAACCTACAATGAGCAGTTCTTC	CSVRLSGGTYNEQFF
TRBJ1-2	few	TRBV5-1	TRBD1	TGCGCCAGCAGAAGGGAACAGGGGGCGTATGGTGGCTACACCTTC	CASRREQGAYGGYTF
TRBJ2-2	many	TRBV7-2	.	TGTGCCAGCAGCTTAGCGAGGGACTTGAACACCGGGGAGCTGTTTTTT	CASSLARDLNTGELFF
TRBJ1-5	few	TRBV4-2	TRBD1	TGTGCCAGCAGCCAAGAAGGGGACAGGGGGCATCAGCCCCAGCATTTT	CASSQEGDRGHQPQHF
TRBJ1-2	.	TRBV27	.	TGTGCCAGCAGTTACCGGGGGGGGCCGGCCTATGGCTACACCTTC	CASSYRGGPAYGYTF
TRBJ2-1	.	TRBV19	.	TGTGCCAGTAGTATCCGACAGGTTGGGGACAATGAGCAGTTCTTC	CASSIRQVGDNEQFF
TRBJ2-1	.	TRBV5-5	.	TGTGCCAGCAGCCTAGTGACAGGTACCTACAATGAGCAGTTCTTC	CASSLVTGTYNEQFF
TRBJ1-5	few	TRBV5-5	TRBD1	TGTGCCAGCAGCTTCGACAGGGGAGACCAGCCCCAGCATTTT	CASSFDRGDQPQHF
TRBJ2-7	.	TRBV20-1	TRBD1	TGCAGTGTTAGGAAAGGGGGCCACTACGAGCAGTACTTC	CSVRKGGHYEQYF
TRBJ2-1	many	TRBV5-1	.	TGCGCCAGCAGCTTGTTAGGGAGCGGATACAATGAGCAGTTCTTC	CASSLLGSGYNEQFF
TRBJ2-7	.	TRBV2	.	TGTGCCAGCAGTGACGGGCGAGGGGTTGGGGACTACGAGCAGTACTTC	CASSDGRGVGDYEQYF
TRBJ2-2	few	TRBV11-2	.	TGTGCCAGCAGCTTACCCTCCGAGTGGGGTAAGACGAACACCGGGGAGCTGTTTTTT	CASSLPSEWGKTNTGELFF
TRBJ2-3	few	TRBV10-3	.	TGTGCCATCAGTGTCCTAAGCACAGATACGCAGTATTTT	CAISVLSTDTQYF
TRBJ2-7	few	TRBV3-1	.	TGTGCCAGCAGCCAAGGTGAGCGAACCTACGAGCAGTACTTC	CASSQGERTYEQYF
TRBJ2-1	few	TRBV20-1	TRBD1	TGCAGTGCTAGAGATCCGCGGGGACAGGGGATTGAGAATGAGCAGTTCTTC	CSARDPRGQGIENEQFF
TRBJ1-5	many	TRBV12-3/TRBV12-4	.	TGTGCCAGCAGCCCGGACAGTAGCCATCAGCCCCAGCATTTT	CASSPDSSHQPQHF
TRBJ1-1	.	TRBV19	.	TGTGCCAGTGACCGGAACACTGAAGCTTTCTTT	CASDRNTEAFF
TRBJ1-5	few	TRBV7-2	TRBD1	TGTGCCAGCAGCTTACCACAGGGGATTAGGGGTCAGCCCCAGCATTTT	CASSLPQGIRGQPQHF
TRBJ1-5	.	TRBV24-1	.	TGTGCCACCAGTCAGATGGGATTCCAGCCCCAGCATTTT	CATSQMGFQPQHF